A selection of T cell receptor beta chains follows, all from one sample in a study of T cells in Graves' hyperthyroidism and ophthalmopathy. TCRdb re-called the multiplex PCR reads through MiXCR, storing one row per CDR3 protein. The repertoire has 300,000 to 450,000 distinct CDR3 sequences, about 14% of them found once; the top ten carry about 19%. The specimen was blood. The origin of the receptors is a woman in her twenties or thirties with Graves' ophthalmopathy. Both conserved end residues are part of each CDR3. D genes are given only for firm matches. For some rows the clone size is stated as once, few or many, or as a class when expanded; others skip it.

D gene | J gene | clone size | V gene | CDR3 DNA | CDR3 protein
TRBD2 | TRBJ2-3 | many | TRBV7-9 | TGTGCCAGCAACCACGGACTAGCGGGGGGGGCAGATACGCAGTATTTT | CASNHGLAGGADTQYF
- | TRBJ1-5 | - | TRBV10-3 | TGTGCCATCAGTGAGTCTCGGGGATCTTCAGATCAGCCCCAGCATTTT | CAISESRGSSDQPQHF
- | TRBJ2-7 | many | TRBV28 | TGTGCCACCACGGGAGGGGGCGACGAGCAGTACTTC | CATTGGGDEQYF
- | TRBJ1-1 | few | TRBV14 | TGTGCCAGTAACATCCACTGGACGAACACTGAAGCTTTCTTT | CASNIHWTNTEAFF
- | TRBJ1-1 | many | TRBV6-5 | TGTGCCAGCAGTTACTCGAGCGGGGCAGGGCAACCGGATGAAGCTTTCTTT | CASSYSSGAGQPDEAFF
- | TRBJ1-5 | many | TRBV6-2/TRBV6-3 | TGTGCCAGCAGTTTCAACAGGATCTTTTATAGCAATCAGCCCCAGCATTTT | CASSFNRIFYSNQPQHF
- | TRBJ2-3 | many | TRBV6-1 | TGTGCCAGCAGTGAAGGGGGGACGGGGACAGATACGCAGTATTTT | CASSEGGTGTDTQYF
- | TRBJ2-7 | few | TRBV29-1 | TGCAGCGTTGAAGCCTGGACAAAGAGGGGGGAGCAGTACTTC | CSVEAWTKRGEQYF
- | TRBJ2-3 | many | TRBV7-9 | TGTGCCAGCTCCGCGTTGGGGGCGGGGGCGACAGATACGCAGTATTTT | CASSALGAGATDTQYF
- | TRBJ2-1 | - | TRBV11-3 | TGTGCCAGCAGCCCGGACCAGCAGCTTTACAATGAGCAGTTCTTC | CASSPDQQLYNEQFF
- | TRBJ2-1 | many | TRBV7-2 | TGTGCCAGCAGCTCCACCCGGACAAGAGTCAATGAGCAGTTCTTC | CASSSTRTRVNEQFF
- | TRBJ1-5 | - | TRBV28 | TGTGCCAGCAGTTTATACGTAGGGGAGAGCAATCAGCCCCAGCATTTT | CASSLYVGESNQPQHF
TRBD1 | TRBJ1-2 | many | TRBV18 | TGTGCCAGCTCACCCGGGACAGGGGTCGAGGGCTACACCTTC | CASSPGTGVEGYTF
- | TRBJ1-6 | once | TRBV15 | TGTGCCACCAGCAGAGAAAGATTACAGGGTAGTAATTCACCCCTCCACTTT | CATSRERLQGSNSPLHF
TRBD2 | TRBJ2-3 | - | TRBV7-3 | TGTGCCAGCAGCTCTCTGACTAGCGGAGTCACAGATACGCAGTATTTT | CASSSLTSGVTDTQYF
TRBD2 | TRBJ2-5 | few | TRBV3-1 | TGTGCCAGCAGCCAAGATGGACTAGCGGGGGGCCTCAAGAGGACCCAGTACTTC | CASSQDGLAGGLKRTQYF
- | TRBJ2-3 | - | TRBV9 | TGTGCCAGCAGCGTAGGCAGGGCCCAGGGGACAGATACGCAGTATTTT | CASSVGRAQGTDTQYF
- | TRBJ1-1 | - | TRBV28 | TGTGCCAGCAGTTCTGCCCCGAACACTGAAGCTTTCTTT | CASSSAPNTEAFF
- | TRBJ1-1 | - | TRBV25-1 | TGTGCCAGCAGTGCCCGCGGAGGGGGGAACACTGAAGCTTTCTTT | CASSARGGGNTEAFF
- | TRBJ2-5 | many | TRBV18 | TGTGCCAGCTCAAAACAAGAGACCCAGTACTTC | CASSKQETQYF
- | TRBJ2-2 | once | TRBV3-1 | TGTGCCAGCAGCCAAGTGCTCACCGGGGAGCTGTTTTTT | CASSQVLTGELFF
- | TRBJ2-7 | many | TRBV7-9 | TGTGCCAGCAGCTTAGCTGGCAGGGCCTACGAGCAGTACTTC | CASSLAGRAYEQYF
TRBD2 | TRBJ2-3 | few | TRBV12-3/TRBV12-4 | TGTGCCAGCAGGTCCGGGACTAGCGGGCCCTTGACAGGCACAGATACGCAGTATTTT | CASRSGTSGPLTGTDTQYF
- | TRBJ2-7 | - | TRBV6-1 | TGTGCCAGCAGTGAAGCGCCGTCGACCCTAACCGAGCAGTACTTC | CASSEAPSTLTEQYF
TRBD1 | TRBJ1-2 | many | TRBV2 | TGTGCCAGCCTTGGTGACAGGGGGCCGGGGTATGGCTACACCTTC | CASLGDRGPGYGYTF
- | TRBJ2-3 | many | TRBV7-9 | TGTGCCAGCGGCAACCTAGACAGGACTAGCACAGATACGCAGTATTTT | CASGNLDRTSTDTQYF
- | TRBJ1-6 | many | TRBV6-2/TRBV6-3 | TGTGCCAGCAGTTCAGACCGCGGGGGACCTTCACCCCTCCACTTT | CASSSDRGGPSPLHF
TRBD1 | TRBJ1-5 | many | TRBV20-1 | TGCAGTGCTAGAGAGGGACAGGGGGGCAATCAGCCCCAGCATTTT | CSAREGQGGNQPQHF
- | TRBJ1-5 | - | TRBV15 | TGTGCCACCAGCACCTACGACAGACCCAATCAGCCCCAGCATTTT | CATSTYDRPNQPQHF
- | TRBJ1-2 | few | TRBV20-1 | TGCAGTGCTCGAGAGGGCCTCTATGGCTACACCTTC | CSAREGLYGYTF
TRBD1 | TRBJ1-4 | many | TRBV5-1 | TGCGCCAGCAGCTCGACTAAAGGGGGCGCGAGGGAAAAACTGTTTTTT | CASSSTKGGAREKLFF
- | TRBJ2-7 | many | TRBV6-1 | TGTGCCAGCAGTCCACGTGGGACTCAAAGCGCGCAGTACTTC | CASSPRGTQSAQYF
- | TRBJ2-7 | few | TRBV20-1 | TGCAGTGCACCTCGGACGGGCTACTACGAGCAGTACTTC | CSAPRTGYYEQYF
- | TRBJ2-3 | few | TRBV11-3 | TGTGCCAGCAGCCTACAAACAGATACGCAGTATTTT | CASSLQTDTQYF
- | TRBJ2-3 | - | TRBV6-2/TRBV6-3 | TGTGCCAGCAGTTATACAGGGATCATCGCAGATACGCAGTATTTT | CASSYTGIIADTQYF
TRBD1 | TRBJ1-2 | many | TRBV13 | TGTGCCAGCAGTCGACGGGGGACAGGCGACGCCTACTATGGCTACACCTTC | CASSRRGTGDAYYGYTF
- | TRBJ2-7 | - | TRBV5-4 | TGTGCCAGCAGCTTCCCCGGGGAAGGCGAGCAGTACTTC | CASSFPGEGEQYF
- | TRBJ1-3 | few | TRBV19 | TGTGCCAGTAGTAGACCGTCAAGCGTCCTCTCTGGAAACACCATATATTTT | CASSRPSSVLSGNTIYF
- | TRBJ2-7 | - | TRBV30 | TGTGCCTGGGCAGAAGACAGCGCCGGCTACGAGCAGTACTTC | CAWAEDSAGYEQYF
- | TRBJ2-6 | many | TRBV6-1 | TGTGCCAGCAGTGTCGAAGGACAACGCTCTGGGGCCAACGTCCTGACTTTC | CASSVEGQRSGANVLTF
TRBD1 | TRBJ1-5 | - | TRBV28 | TGTGCCAGCAGTTTTTCACCAGGACAGGGGAGCAATCAGCCCCAGCATTTT | CASSFSPGQGSNQPQHF
- | TRBJ1-3 | many | TRBV12-3/TRBV12-4 | TGTGCCAGCAGTTTTGACAGATTTCACGAATTGGACACCATATATTTT | CASSFDRFHELDTIYF
TRBD1 | TRBJ1-2 | - | TRBV19 | TGTGCCAGTAGTATATGGGACAGCGATTACTATGGCTACACCTTC | CASSIWDSDYYGYTF